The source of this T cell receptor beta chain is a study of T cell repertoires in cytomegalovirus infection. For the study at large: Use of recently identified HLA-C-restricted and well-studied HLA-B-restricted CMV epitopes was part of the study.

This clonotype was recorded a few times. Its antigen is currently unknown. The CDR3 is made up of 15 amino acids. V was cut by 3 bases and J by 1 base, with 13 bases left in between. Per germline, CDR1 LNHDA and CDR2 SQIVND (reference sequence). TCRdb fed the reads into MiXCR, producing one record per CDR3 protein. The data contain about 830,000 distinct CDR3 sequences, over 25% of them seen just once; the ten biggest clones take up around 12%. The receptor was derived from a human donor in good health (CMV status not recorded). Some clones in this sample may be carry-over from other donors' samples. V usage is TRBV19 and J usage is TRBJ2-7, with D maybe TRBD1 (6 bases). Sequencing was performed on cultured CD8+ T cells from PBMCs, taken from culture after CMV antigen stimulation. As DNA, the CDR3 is TGTGCCAGTAGTATCTGGTCAGGGGTTTCCTACGAGCAGTACTTC. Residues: CASSIWSGVSYEQYF. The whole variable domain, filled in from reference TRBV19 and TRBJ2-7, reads DGGITQSPKYLFRKEGQNVTLSCEQNLNHDAMYWYRQDPGQGLRLIYYSQIVNDFQKGDIAEGYSVSREKKESFPLTVTSAQKNPTAFYLCASSIWSGVSYEQYFGPGTRLTVT.